Listed below are T cell receptor beta chains from one sample, sequenced in a study of beta chain features in type 1 diabetes. Generated by immunoSEQ multiplex PCR, the TCRdb table keeps only in-frame clones and is missing some. The table includes nearly 250,000 clones, roughly 14% detected once. The specimen sequenced was naive CD4+ T cells from blood. The receptors come from a middle-aged woman in good health. CDR3s include the opening cysteine and the closing phenylalanine or tryptophan. D genes are given only for firm matches. Size values are once, few and many counts, or a class for expanded clones, and some rows have none.

clone size: few; V gene: TRBV7-9; D gene: TRBD1; CDR3 length: 16; J gene: TRBJ2-1; CDR3 protein: CASSSKTGTGDNEQFF; CDR3 DNA: TGTGCCAGCAGCTCAAAAACCGGGACAGGGGACAATGAGCAGTTCTTC
clone size: .; V gene: TRBV6-1; D gene: TRBD1; CDR3 length: 14; J gene: TRBJ1-5; CDR3 protein: CASSLTGDNQPQHF; CDR3 DNA: TGTGCCAGCAGTCTAACAGGGGACAATCAGCCCCAGCATTTT
clone size: .; V gene: TRBV7-2; D gene: TRBD1; CDR3 length: 15; J gene: TRBJ2-5; CDR3 protein: CASSLRTGRTETQYF; CDR3 DNA: TGTGCCAGCAGCTTGCGGACAGGGCGCACAGAGACCCAGTACTTC
clone size: few; V gene: TRBV7-9; D gene: .; CDR3 length: 11; J gene: TRBJ2-5; CDR3 protein: CASNSQETQYF; CDR3 DNA: TGTGCCAGCAACAGCCAAGAGACCCAGTACTTC
clone size: .; V gene: TRBV6-5; D gene: TRBD1; CDR3 length: 15; J gene: TRBJ2-3; CDR3 protein: CASSYGTGPWEGQYF; CDR3 DNA: TGTGCCAGCAGTTACGGGACAGGACCCTGGGAAGGGCAGTATTTT
clone size: few; V gene: TRBV6-5; D gene: .; CDR3 length: 15; J gene: TRBJ1-5; CDR3 protein: CASSYSITSNQPQHF; CDR3 DNA: TGTGCCAGCAGTTACTCGATAACAAGCAATCAGCCCCAGCATTTT
clone size: .; V gene: TRBV2; D gene: .; CDR3 length: 13; J gene: TRBJ2-3; CDR3 protein: CASSAESGDTQYF; CDR3 DNA: TGTGCCAGCAGTGCGGAGAGTGGGGATACGCAGTATTTT
clone size: few; V gene: TRBV5-1; D gene: TRBD1; CDR3 length: 16; J gene: TRBJ2-5; CDR3 protein: CASSPADRTQQETQYF; CDR3 DNA: TGCGCCAGCAGCCCCGCGGACAGGACACAACAAGAGACCCAGTACTTC
clone size: few; V gene: TRBV13; D gene: .; CDR3 length: 14; J gene: TRBJ1-2; CDR3 protein: CASSLEGPAKGYTF; CDR3 DNA: TGTGCCAGCAGCTTAGAGGGGCCTGCGAAAGGCTACACCTTC
clone size: .; V gene: TRBV6-6; D gene: .; CDR3 length: 13; J gene: TRBJ1-2; CDR3 protein: CASSSQANYGYTF; CDR3 DNA: TGTGCCAGCAGTTCACAAGCTAACTATGGCTACACCTTC
clone size: few; V gene: TRBV7-2; D gene: .; CDR3 length: 11; J gene: TRBJ2-7; CDR3 protein: CASSLLYEQYF; CDR3 DNA: TGTGCCAGCAGCCTCCTCTACGAGCAGTACTTC
clone size: few; V gene: TRBV14; D gene: TRBD2; CDR3 length: 17; J gene: TRBJ2-3; CDR3 protein: CASSPYLLAGSTDTQYF; CDR3 DNA: TGTGCCAGCAGCCCGTACCTTCTAGCGGGGAGCACAGATACGCAGTATTTT
clone size: .; V gene: TRBV7-9; D gene: .; CDR3 length: 17; J gene: TRBJ2-5; CDR3 protein: CASSLGEWQGLQETQYF; CDR3 DNA: TGTGCCAGCAGCTTAGGAGAATGGCAGGGTTTGCAAGAGACCCAGTACTTC
clone size: .; V gene: TRBV7-2; D gene: .; CDR3 length: 16; J gene: TRBJ1-5; CDR3 protein: CASSDPRGIPNQPQHF; CDR3 DNA: TGTGCCAGCAGCGACCCAAGGGGAATACCCAATCAGCCCCAGCATTTT
clone size: .; V gene: TRBV6-5; D gene: TRBD1; CDR3 length: 14; J gene: TRBJ2-3; CDR3 protein: CASSDRDGADTQYF; CDR3 DNA: TGTGCCAGCAGTGACAGGGATGGAGCAGATACGCAGTATTTT
clone size: .; V gene: TRBV2; D gene: TRBD1; CDR3 length: 13; J gene: TRBJ2-7; CDR3 protein: CASSGTGLGEQYF; CDR3 DNA: TGTGCCAGCAGTGGGACAGGGTTGGGCGAGCAGTACTTC
clone size: few; V gene: TRBV21-1; D gene: .; CDR3 length: 17; J gene: TRBJ1-5; CDR3 protein: CASSKRSDRAGDRPQHF; CDR3 DNA: TGTGCCAGCAGCAAAAGGAGTGACCGGGCCGGGGATCGGCCCCAGCATTTT